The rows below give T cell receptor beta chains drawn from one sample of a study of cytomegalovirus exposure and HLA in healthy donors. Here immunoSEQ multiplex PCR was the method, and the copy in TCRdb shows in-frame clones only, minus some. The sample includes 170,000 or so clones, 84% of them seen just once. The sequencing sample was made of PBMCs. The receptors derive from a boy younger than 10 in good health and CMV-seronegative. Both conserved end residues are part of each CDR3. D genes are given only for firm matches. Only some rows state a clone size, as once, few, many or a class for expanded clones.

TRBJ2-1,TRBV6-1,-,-,TGTGCCAGCAGTGAAGCCCCGGCTAGTACCAATGAGCAGTTCTTC,CASSEAPASTNEQFF
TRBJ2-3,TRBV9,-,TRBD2,TGTGCCAGCAGCGAGGGGACTAGCGGCCCCACAGATACGCAGTATTTT,CASSEGTSGPTDTQYF
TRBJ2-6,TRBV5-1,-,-,TGCGCCAGCAGCTTGGGACCACAGGGCCCCTCTGGGGCCAACGTCCTGACTTTC,CASSLGPQGPSGANVLTF
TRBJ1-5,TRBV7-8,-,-,TGTGCCAGCAGCCCCTCCCGGACAGTTCTTAGTCAGCCCCAGCATTTT,CASSPSRTVLSQPQHF
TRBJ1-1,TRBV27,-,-,TGTGCCAGCAGTTTATCGTATCCGGGGGGAATGACTTTCTTT,CASSLSYPGGMTFF
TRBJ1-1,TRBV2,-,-,TGTGCCAGCAGGGGTATGGTTAGGGGCACTGAAGCTTTCTTT,CASRGMVRGTEAFF
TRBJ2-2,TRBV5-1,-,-,TGCGCCAGCAGGTTGGAGGCCAGCAAAGAGGAGGAGCTGTTTTTT,CASRLEASKEEELFF
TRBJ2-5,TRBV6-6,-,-,TGTGCCAGCAGTTTGCAGATACAAGAGACCCAGTACTTC,CASSLQIQETQYF
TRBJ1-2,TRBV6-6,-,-,TGTGCCAGCAGTTACTCGAAGGGGGTAACAGCTGGCTACACCTTC,CASSYSKGVTAGYTF
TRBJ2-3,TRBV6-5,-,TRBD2,TGTGCCAGCATTAAGACTAGCTCGGGCACAGATACGCAGTATTTT,CASIKTSSGTDTQYF
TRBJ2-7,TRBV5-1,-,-,TGCGCCAGCAGCTTATACAGCAACTACGAGCAGTACTTC,CASSLYSNYEQYF
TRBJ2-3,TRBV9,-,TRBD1,TGTGCCAGCAGCGTAGAGGACAGGGGGTTCGCAGATACGCAGTATTTT,CASSVEDRGFADTQYF
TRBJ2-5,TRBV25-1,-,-,TGTGCCAGCAGAAAACAGGAAGGGACCCAGTACTTC,CASRKQEGTQYF
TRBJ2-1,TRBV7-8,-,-,TGTGCCAGCAGCTTAGGGAGGGGCGATGAGCAGTTCTTC,CASSLGRGDEQFF
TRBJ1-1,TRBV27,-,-,TGTGCCAGCAGCCCAGAAGGGGTCCTCATGAACACTGAAGCTTTCTTT,CASSPEGVLMNTEAFF
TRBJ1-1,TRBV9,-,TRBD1,TGTGCCAGCAGCGAACAGGGGGCGCGGGGTGCCACTGAAGCTTTCTTT,CASSEQGARGATEAFF
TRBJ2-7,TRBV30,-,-,TGTGCCTGGAGTGATGGGACACTCCCCTACGAGCAGTACTTC,CAWSDGTLPYEQYF
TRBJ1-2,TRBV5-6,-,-,TGTGCCAGCAGCCCTGGACAGACGGAGAACTATGGCTACACCTTC,CASSPGQTENYGYTF
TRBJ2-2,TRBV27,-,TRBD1,TGTGCCAGCAGTGTTTCCGCGGGACAGGGGTACGGACACCATAACACCGGGGAGCTGTTTTTT,CASSVSAGQGYGHHNTGELFF
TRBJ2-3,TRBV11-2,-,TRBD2,TGTGCCAGCAGCACGGGACTAGCGGGAGGCACAGATACGCAGTATTTT,CASSTGLAGGTDTQYF
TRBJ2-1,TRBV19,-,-,TGTGCCAGTAGTATCGTTGACAGTGCTTACAATGAGCAGTTCTTC,CASSIVDSAYNEQFF
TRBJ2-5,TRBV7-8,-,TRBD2,TGTGCCAGCTGGGATTTAGCGGGAGAGGTCCAAGAGACCCAGTACTTC,CASWDLAGEVQETQYF
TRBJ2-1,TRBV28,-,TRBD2,TGTGCCAGCATCTCCAGCGGGATGGGGGATGAGCAGTTCTTC,CASISSGMGDEQFF
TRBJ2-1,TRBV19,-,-,TGTGCCAGTAGTATATGGGGAGGTATTGGTGAGCAGTTCTTC,CASSIWGGIGEQFF
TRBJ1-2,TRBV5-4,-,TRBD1,TGTGCCAGCAGCCCCAGGGGGCCGGGCTATGGCTACACCTTC,CASSPRGPGYGYTF
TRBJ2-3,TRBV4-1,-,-,TGCGCCAGCAGCCAGCCCTCCAGGGCGGGCACAGATACGCAGTATTTT,CASSQPSRAGTDTQYF
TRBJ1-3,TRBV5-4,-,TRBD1,TGTGCCAGCAGCTTCGGACAGGGGTTTTCTGGAAACACCATATATTTT,CASSFGQGFSGNTIYF
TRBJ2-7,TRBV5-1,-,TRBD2,TGCGCCAGCAGCCCCCAAGCGGGAGTCGCCTACGAGCAGTACTTC,CASSPQAGVAYEQYF
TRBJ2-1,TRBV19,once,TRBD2,TGTGCCAGTAGTATAAATAAAGGGACTACTTACAATGAGCAGTTCTTC,CASSINKGTTYNEQFF
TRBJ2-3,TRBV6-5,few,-,TGTGCCAGCAGTTACTCGAGAGCTTCAGATACGCAGTATTTT,CASSYSRASDTQYF
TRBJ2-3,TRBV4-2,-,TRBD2,TGTGCCAGCAGCCAAGGGCCTAGCGGGTCTAGCACAGATACGCAGTATTTT,CASSQGPSGSSTDTQYF
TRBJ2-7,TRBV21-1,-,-,TGTGCCAGCAGCAACAGTGACGAGCAGTACTTC,CASSNSDEQYF
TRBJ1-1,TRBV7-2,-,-,TGTGCCAGCAGCTTCGGACAGACGAACACTGAAGCTTTCTTT,CASSFGQTNTEAFF
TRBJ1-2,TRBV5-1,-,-,TGCGCCAGCAGCTTGGATGGAGACTTTAACTATGGCTACACCTTC,CASSLDGDFNYGYTF
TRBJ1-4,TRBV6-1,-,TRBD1,TGTGCCAGCACTGACAGGGGCACTAATGAAAAACTGTTTTTT,CASTDRGTNEKLFF
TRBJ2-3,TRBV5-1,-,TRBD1,TGCGCCAGCAGCTTGCAGGGGGTGGGAGATACGCAGTATTTT,CASSLQGVGDTQYF
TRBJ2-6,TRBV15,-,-,TGTGCCACCAGCAGAGTAGGCCGGACTATTGGGGCCAACGTCCTGACTTTC,CATSRVGRTIGANVLTF
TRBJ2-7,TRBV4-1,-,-,TGCGCCAGCAGCCAAGAGGCCTCTGCTCTCGAGCAGTACTTC,CASSQEASALEQYF
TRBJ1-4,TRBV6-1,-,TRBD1,TGTGCCAGCAGTGAAAATTGGACAGGGGGAGTTGCAACTAATGAAAAACTGTTTTTT,CASSENWTGGVATNEKLFF
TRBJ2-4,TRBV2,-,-,TGTGCCAGCAGTGAAGCCTTCCCTACAGGGTCCAACGACAAAAACATTCAGTACTTC,CASSEAFPTGSNDKNIQYF
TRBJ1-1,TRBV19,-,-,TGTGCCAGTAGTACGGGTTTGAACACTGAAGCTTTCTTT,CASSTGLNTEAFF
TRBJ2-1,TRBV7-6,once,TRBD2,TGTGCCAGCAGCTTTCTAGCGGCCCACTACAATGAGCAGTTCTTC,CASSFLAAHYNEQFF
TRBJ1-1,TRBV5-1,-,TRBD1,TGCGCCAGCAGCTTGACAGGGGGAAACACTGAAGCTTTCTTT,CASSLTGGNTEAFF
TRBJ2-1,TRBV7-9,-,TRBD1,TGTGCCAGCAGCTTAGGGTCGGACAGGGACGAGTTCTTC,CASSLGSDRDEFF
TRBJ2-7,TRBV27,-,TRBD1,TGTGCCAGCAGTTTAACCCTAGGGGGCCCTCAGCAGTACTTC,CASSLTLGGPQQYF